A selection of T cell receptor beta chains follows, all from one sample in a study of blood T cell repertoires in COVID-19. This table comes from immunoSEQ multiplex PCR, and its TCRdb copy is limited to in-frame clones, with some not included. The sample has about 330,000 clones; roughly 90% are singletons. The specimen was peripheral blood. The receptors come from a man younger than 35 who had recovered from COVID-19. The CDR3 runs from the conserved cysteine through the conserved F or W. Each record gives: clone size, J gene, D gene, V gene, CDR3 protein, CDR3 DNA. D genes are given only for firm matches. Some rows mark clone size as missing; the rest say once, few, many or name a class of expanded clone.

>NA|TRBJ1-6|TRBD1|TRBV7-8
CASQQGTGSSSYNSPLHF
TGTGCCAGCCAACAGGGGACAGGCTCTAGCTCCTATAATTCACCCCTCCACTTT
>NA|TRBJ2-7|NA|TRBV6-5
CASSYSFGQGKNEQYF
TGTGCCAGCAGTTACTCGTTTGGGCAGGGGAAGAACGAGCAGTACTTC
>NA|TRBJ2-1|NA|TRBV24-1
CATSAAASKTKPWNYNEQFF
TGTGCCACCAGTGCCGCGGCCTCGAAAACCAAACCCTGGAACTACAATGAGCAGTTCTTC
>NA|TRBJ2-1|NA|TRBV7-9
CASSPGLWVEQFF
TGTGCCAGCAGCCCTGGACTATGGGTTGAGCAGTTCTTC
>NA|TRBJ1-2|TRBD1|TRBV5-5
CASSLAVTGHYGYTF
TGTGCCAGCAGCTTGGCAGTGACAGGGCACTATGGCTACACCTTC
>NA|TRBJ2-1|NA|TRBV4-1
CASSQTVSYEQFF
TGCGCCAGCAGCCAGACTGTCTCTTATGAGCAGTTCTTC
>NA|TRBJ2-7|TRBD2|TRBV10-3
CAISGLAGDLQGEQYF
TGTGCCATCAGTGGGCTAGCGGGGGACTTACAGGGGGAGCAGTACTTC
>NA|TRBJ1-2|NA|TRBV25-1
CASSDRLVEGYTF
TGTGCCAGCAGTGATCGTTTGGTGGAGGGCTACACCTTC
>NA|TRBJ1-1|TRBD1|TRBV10-3
CAISESPGGGNTEAFF
TGTGCCATCAGTGAGTCCCCAGGGGGTGGGAACACTGAAGCTTTCTTT
>few|TRBJ2-1|NA|TRBV19
CASSILVRASYNEQFF
TGTGCCAGTAGTATTCTAGTGAGGGCATCCTACAATGAGCAGTTCTTC
>NA|TRBJ1-1|NA|TRBV5-8
CASSLGTGNTEAFF
TGTGCCAGCAGCTTGGGGACGGGAAACACTGAAGCTTTCTTT
>once|TRBJ1-2|TRBD1|TRBV29-1
CSAQTTGLNYGYTF
TGCAGCGCCCAGACGACAGGGCTTAACTATGGCTACACCTTC
>few|TRBJ1-5|NA|TRBV21-1
CASSKVWAIYSNQPQHF
TGTGCCAGCAGCAAAGTATGGGCCATCTATAGCAATCAGCCCCAGCATTTT
>NA|TRBJ2-1|NA|TRBV5-1
CASSFERNNEQFF
TGCGCCAGCAGCTTCGAGAGGAACAATGAGCAGTTCTTC
>NA|TRBJ1-5|TRBD1|TRBV7-7
CASSRLGTGGQGGNQPQHF
TGTGCCAGCAGCCGCCTGGGGACAGGGGGTCAGGGGGGCAATCAGCCCCAGCATTTT
>NA|TRBJ1-1|NA|TRBV27
CASSLSRGLNTEAFF
TGTGCCAGCAGTTTATCTCGGGGGTTGAACACTGAAGCTTTCTTT
>NA|TRBJ2-7|NA|TRBV3-1/TRBV3-2
CASSRTAGSLGYEQYF
TGTGCCAGCAGCCGCACCGCCGGGAGTTTGGGCTACGAGCAGTACTTC
>NA|TRBJ2-3|TRBD2|TRBV4-2
CASSQDPTSGSTDTQYF
TGTGCCAGCAGCCAAGATCCGACTAGCGGGAGCACAGATACGCAGTATTTT
>NA|TRBJ2-7|TRBD1|TRBV3-1/TRBV3-2
CASSPGQASSYEQYF
TGTGCCAGCAGCCCCGGACAGGCAAGCTCCTACGAGCAGTACTTC
>NA|TRBJ1-1|NA|TRBV7-9
CASSLRGGMNTEAFF
TGTGCCAGCAGCTTAAGGGGGGGCATGAACACTGAAGCTTTCTTT
>NA|TRBJ1-4|NA|TRBV6-5
CASSYSGGEDEKLFF
TGTGCCAGCAGTTACTCAGGGGGGGAAGATGAAAAACTGTTTTTT
>NA|TRBJ2-1|TRBD2|TRBV10-3
CAISSLAGDYNEQFF
TGTGCCATCAGTTCACTAGCGGGGGATTACAATGAGCAGTTCTTC
>once|TRBJ2-1|TRBD2|TRBV2
CATSPSGSNNEQFF
TGTGCCACATCCCCTAGCGGGAGCAATAATGAGCAGTTCTTC
>NA|TRBJ1-1|TRBD1|TRBV7-9
CASSPPGQGTSTEAFF
TGTGCCAGCAGCCCCCCCGGACAGGGGACTTCCACTGAAGCTTTCTTT
>few|TRBJ1-2|NA|TRBV9
CASSVDGQVVGGYTF
TGTGCCAGCAGCGTAGATGGTCAGGTAGTGGGCGGCTACACCTTC
>NA|TRBJ1-5|NA|TRBV19
CASSMEGPKPQHF
TGTGCCAGTAGTATGGAGGGTCCTAAGCCCCAGCATTTT
>NA|TRBJ1-1|TRBD1|TRBV5-1
CASSDRQGARNTEAFF
TGCGCCAGCAGCGACCGACAGGGGGCGCGAAACACTGAAGCTTTCTTT
>few|TRBJ1-2|NA|TRBV4-2
CASSQDPGGSYGYTF
TGTGCCAGCAGCCAAGACCCGGGAGGGAGCTATGGCTACACCTTC
>NA|TRBJ2-1|NA|TRBV20-1
CSASPGSNYNEQFF
TGCAGTGCTAGTCCCGGGAGCAACTACAATGAGCAGTTCTTC
>once|TRBJ2-3|TRBD2|TRBV9
CASSVGSGGLRDTQYF
TGTGCCAGCAGCGTAGGATCGGGGGGGCTGCGGGATACGCAGTATTTT
>NA|TRBJ1-6|TRBD1|TRBV12-5
CASGLAPTGRNSPLHF
TGTGCTAGTGGTTTGGCTCCGACAGGGAGGAATTCACCCCTCCACTTT
>once|TRBJ2-3|TRBD2|TRBV19
CASSTGGLAGVGTDTQYF
TGTGCCAGTAGTACCGGAGGACTAGCGGGAGTCGGCACAGATACGCAGTATTTT
>NA|TRBJ1-4|TRBD1|TRBV5-4
CASSLGQGRNEKLFF
TGTGCCAGCAGCTTGGGACAGGGCCGTAATGAAAAACTGTTTTTT
>NA|TRBJ2-7|NA|TRBV5-6
CASSLGSGKISYEQYF
TGTGCCAGCAGCTTGGGTTCAGGTAAAATCTCCTACGAGCAGTACTTC
>NA|TRBJ2-7|NA|TRBV20-1
CSASRGGDEQYF
TGCAGTGCTAGTAGGGGGGGGGACGAGCAGTACTTC
>NA|TRBJ2-3|NA|TRBV11-1
CASSLGDSATDTQYF
TGTGCCAGCAGCTTGGGGGACTCGGCCACAGATACGCAGTATTTT